The 6 T cell receptor beta chains reported below all come from one sample, sequenced in a study of CD4 T cells in relation to SARS-CoV-2 and coronaviruses. CD4+ T cells from unexposed donors were obtained before the COVID-19 pandemic (2011-2018). After around nine days of culture, CD4+ T cells were isolated. These receptors lack a known antigen. Assay: immunoSEQ multiplex PCR; the TCRdb copy retains only in-frame clones and omits some. Seen here are some 30,000 clones, more than 75% observed once, and the top ten hold 15% to 20%. Sequenced sample: CD4+ T cells from PBMCs, cultured in vitro. These receptors all come from a human donor in good health.

The chain joins TRBV9 to TRBJ1-6; D not certain. The germline CDR1 and CDR2 sequences are SGDLS and YYNGEE. The CDR3 length is 17 residues. Trimming left V 4 bases short and J 1 base short, with 15 bases between. The CDR3, as DNA: TGTGCCAGCAGCCCCCGTGCAGCCAATTCCTATAATTCACCCCTCCACTTT. This sequence encodes CASSPRAANSYNSPLHF.

This sequence joins TRBV5-4 and TRBJ1-2; D unclear. The CDR3 has 13 residues. Germline V gene data show CDR1 as SGHNT and CDR2 as YYREEE (reference sequence). Trimming cost V 3 bases and J 1 base, with 7 bases left between them. The chain's CDR3 is CASSSSYNYGYTF. Here the CDR3 DNA reads TGTGCCAGCAGCTCCTCTTATAACTATGGCTACACCTTC.

The chain combines TRBV11-2 with TRBJ1-4, with 7 bases aligning to TRBD1. With V trimmed by 5 bases and J by 5 bases, 8 bases remained unmatched. The CDR3 loop spans 15 amino acids. Germline CDR1 reads SGHAT; CDR2 reads FQNNGV. For the CDR3, the DNA is TGTGCCAGCAGCCTAAGACAGGGCCGGAATGAAAAACTGTTTTTT. This codes for CASSLRQGRNEKLFF. The whole variable domain, remainder taken from reference TRBV11-2 and TRBJ1-4, is EAGVAQSPRYKIIEKRQSVAFWCNPISGHATLYWYQQILGQGPKLLIQFQNNGVVDDSQLPKDRFSAERLKGVDSTLKIQPAKLEDSAVYLCASSLRQGRNEKLFFGSGTQLSVL.

This chain uses TRBV6-2 or TRBV6-3 with TRBJ2-1; D may be TRBD1 (6 bases). The CDR3 covers 12 residues. The V and J ends lost 6 bases and 5 bases respectively, with 8 bases between them. Germline V gene lookup returns CDR1 MNHEY and CDR2 SVGEGT. CDR3 sequence (DNA): TGTGCCAGCAGCGGGACAAACAATGAGCAGTTCTTC. It yields the protein CASSGTNNEQFF.

The chain links TRBV11-2 to TRBJ2-2; D perhaps matches TRBD2 (5 bases). This CDR3 has 18 residues. The V and J ends lost 0 bases and 0 bases respectively, with 14 bases between them. Germline CDR1 SGHAT, CDR2 FQNNGV. CDR3 sequence reads: CASSLDQEATPNTGELFF. Written as DNA, the CDR3 is TGTGCCAGCAGCTTAGATCAGGAGGCGACACCGAACACCGGGGAGCTGTTTTTT.

The chain links TRBV12-3 or TRBV12-4 to TRBJ2-2; D remains unclear. Trimming stripped 1 base from V and 7 bases from J, with 7 bases between. The CDR3 covers 13 residues. CDR3 amino acids: CASSLVYNGELFF. The CDR3 DNA sequence: TGTGCCAGCAGTTTAGTGTACAACGGGGAGCTGTTTTTT.